This TCR beta chain was profiled in a study of technical replicates of blood from several donors. TCRdb's copy holds only in-frame clones and misses some; the assay was immunoSEQ multiplex PCR. The data contain about 85,000 clones, roughly 94% of them seen just once; the ten biggest clones take up roughly 0.25%. The receptor was isolated from a human donor in good health. Source material: T cells isolated from PBMCs.

The CDR3 reads CASSLKEGAHGYTF. The CDR3 DNA follows: TGTGCCAGCAGCCTAAAAGAGGGAGCGCATGGCTACACCTTC. The chain has TRBV6-5 and TRBJ1-2; D call uncertain. CDR1 and CDR2 (germline): MNHEY, SVGAGI. This CDR3 contains 14 residues. V lost 6 bases and J 6 bases, leaving 17 bases between the germline ends.